This T cell receptor beta chain derives from a study of blood T cell repertoires in COVID-19. Original data processing: Quantification of nucleated cells was approximated via reference gene primer amplification. Clones were sequenced by immunoSEQ multiplex PCR, and TCRdb holds only the in-frame ones, with some missing. The V and J calls and clone size are taken from that table; D and trimming were inferred from the DNA. This sample has approximately 97,000 clones, with about nine tenths found just once. Per germline, CDR1 SNHLY and CDR2 FYNNEI. The CDR3 has 14 residues. V lost 3 bases, J lost 4 bases, and 13 bases lay in between.

This chain uses TRBV2 with TRBJ2-7, with D hard to call. This clonotype was obtained from a man aged 55-75 years with acute or convalescent COVID-19. The sample was peripheral blood. CDR3 amino acids: CASSDMTSRYEQYV. CDR3 nucleotide sequence: TGTGCCAGCAGTGACATGACATCCCGGTACGAGCAGTACGTC.